This TCR beta chain appears in the sequencing data of a study of blood T cells in healthy people across ages. A sample-barcoded 5' primer and a J-beta primer mix were used in a second PCR of roughly 6 to 11 cycles. TCRdb processed the 5' RACE reads anew with MiXCR; each CDR3 protein has one entry. The sample shows some 550,000 distinct CDR3 sequences, around half of them seen only once. The CDR3 contains 12 residues. Between the trimmed V and J ends, which lost 2 bases and 7 bases, there was a span of 8 bases. Germline values: CDR1 SNHLY, CDR2 FYNNEI. The origin of this receptor is a man at least 80 years old in good health. The sample consisted of blood. This chain connects TRBV2 to TRBJ2-5; tentatively, D is TRBD2 (6 bases). CDR3 amino acids: CASSETSRTQYF. CDR3 nucleotides: TGTGCCAGCAGTGAAACTAGCCGGACCCAGTACTTC. The full variable domain, completed using reference TRBV2 and TRBJ2-5, is EPEVTQTPSHQVTQMGQEVILRCVPISNHLYFYWYRQILGQKVEFLVSFYNNEISEKSEIFDDQFSVERPDGSNFTLKIRSTKLEDSAMYFCASSETSRTQYFGPGTRLLVL.